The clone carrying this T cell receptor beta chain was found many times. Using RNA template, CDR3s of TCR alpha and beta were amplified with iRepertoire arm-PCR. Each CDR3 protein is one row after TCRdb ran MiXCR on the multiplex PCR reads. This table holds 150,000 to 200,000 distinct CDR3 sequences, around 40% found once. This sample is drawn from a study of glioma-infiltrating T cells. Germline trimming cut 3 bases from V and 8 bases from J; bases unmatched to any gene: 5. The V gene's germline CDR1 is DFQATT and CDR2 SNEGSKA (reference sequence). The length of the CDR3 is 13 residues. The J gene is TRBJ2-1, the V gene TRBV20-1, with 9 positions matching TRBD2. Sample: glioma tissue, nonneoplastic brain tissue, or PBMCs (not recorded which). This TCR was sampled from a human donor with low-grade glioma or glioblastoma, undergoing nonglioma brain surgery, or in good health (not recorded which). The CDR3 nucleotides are TGCAGTGCTAGCAGGACTAGCGACGATGAGCAGTTCTTC. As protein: CSASRTSDDEQFF.